The 13 T cell receptor beta chains presented below share a single source sample, sequenced in a study of PD-1 blockade in classical Hodgkin lymphoma. No patient escaped relapse after autologous stem cell transplantation, and brentuximab vedotin exposure varied. Sequenced by immunoSEQ multiplex PCR; TCRdb stores in-frame clones only, minus some. The sample lists nearly 25,000 clones; 80% to 85% were seen once. Sample: peripheral blood mononuclear cells (PBMCs), taken before the second cycle of nivolumab. These receptors originate from a human donor with classical Hodgkin lymphoma.

The gene calls are TRBV7-2 and TRBJ2-3; D remains unclear. Trimming took 0 bases from V and 1 from J, leaving 8 bases between them. Germline V gene sequence: CDR1 SGHTA, CDR2 FQGNSA. CDR3 length equals 15 residues. In DNA, the CDR3 is TGTGCCAGCAGCTTAGCTGCCGGAGGCACAGATACGCAGTATTTT. Protein sequence: CASSLAAGGTDTQYF.

In nucleotides, the CDR3 is TGTGCCAGCAGTTACGCCCGACAGGGGGCGGAACAGCCCCAGCATTTT. It translates to CASSYARQGAEQPQHF. The chain has TRBV6-6 and TRBJ1-5; 10 nucleotides match TRBD1. Unmatched junction bases numbered 8, after V lost 2 bases and J lost 7 bases. There are 16 residues in the CDR3. Germline CDR1 is MNHNY and CDR2 is SVGAGI (reference sequence).

V and J are TRBV7-3 and TRBJ2-7; D is unresolved. Between the trimmed V and J ends, which lost 5 bases and 4 bases, there was a span of 21 bases. CDR1 is SGHTA, CDR2 FQGTGA, per germline. CDR3 length: 16 amino acids. DNA of the CDR3: TGTGCCAGCAGCCCGATCCCGGCCCCGACAAGATACGAGCAGTACTTC. Translated: CASSPIPAPTRYEQYF.

The chain is built from TRBV7-9 and TRBJ2-5; 8 nucleotides match TRBD1. V dropped 3 bases and J dropped 5; count of bases not matched to a gene: 8. Germline CDR1 reads SEHNR; CDR2 reads FQNEAQ (reference sequence). The CDR3 has 15 residues. In DNA, the CDR3 is TGTGCCAGCAGCTTGTCGTCAGGGGGCGCGGAGACCCAGTACTTC. Translated: CASSLSSGGAETQYF.

This clone was observed once. This chain connects TRBV5-4 to TRBJ2-2; 7 nucleotides agree with TRBD1. Losses at the gene ends were 4 bases for V and 3 bases for J; bases not matched to a gene: 15. Germline loops: CDR1 SGHNT, CDR2 YYREEE (reference sequence). This CDR3 contains 18 residues. CDR3 coding DNA: TGTGCCAGCAGCGTTGGCACCGGGACAGAAAAGTACACCGGGGAGCTGTTTTTT. Its translation is CASSVGTGTEKYTGELFF.

The CDR3 DNA follows: TGTGCCAGCTATCGTCGCGGGGCCCCCTACAATGAGCAGTTCTTC. This gives the protein CASYRRGAPYNEQFF. The rearrangement links TRBV27 to TRBJ2-1; a weak D match, TRBD2 (6 bases). The CDR3 runs 15 residues. The germline V and J ends were trimmed by 8 bases and 2 bases, with 16 bases remaining between them. CDR1 is MNHEY and CDR2 is SMNVEV in the germline V gene (reference sequence).

The rearrangement joins TRBV10-3 to TRBJ2-7, with TRBD2 matching over 10 bases. CDR1 and CDR2 from the germline V gene are ENHRY and SYGVKD. The junction had 14 bases not matched to a gene; V was cut back by 7 bases and J by 2 bases. The CDR3 is 17 amino acids. The DNA for the CDR3 is TGTGCCATCAAGAGGGGCCTAGCGGGAGCCGGGACCTACGAGCAGTACTTC. The encoded protein is CAIKRGLAGAGTYEQYF.

V gene TRBV11-2 combines with J gene TRBJ2-4, with D perhaps given as TRBD1 or TRBD2 (5 bases each). The CDR3 is made up of 15 amino acids. Germline V CDR1 and CDR2: SGHAT, FQNNGV. V gave up 3 bases and J gave up 0 bases, with 9 bases separating them. The chain's CDR3 is CASSFERGAKNIQYF. The CDR3 DNA reads as TGTGCCAGCAGCTTTGAGAGGGGAGCCAAAAACATTCAGTACTTC.

This clone was seen a few times. The chain has TRBV4-1 and TRBJ1-5; a weak D match, TRBD1 (6 bases). The CDR3 is made up of 14 amino acids. Trimming took off 4 bases at V and 3 bases at J, with 10 bases between the two ends. Germline CDR1 MGHRA, CDR2 YSYEKL. CDR3 sequence reads: CASSLTGLNQPQHF. For the CDR3, the DNA is TGCGCCAGCAGCCTTACAGGGCTCAATCAGCCCCAGCATTTT.

This clone was counted a few times. This chain uses TRBV7-9 with TRBJ1-1; no definite D call. CDR1 SEHNR and CDR2 FQNEAQ come from the germline V gene (reference sequence). Trimming pared 4 bases from V and 7 bases from J, leaving 16 bases between. CDR3 length: 14 amino acids. CDR3 sequence (DNA): TGTGCCAGCAGCTCCCCGGTTGCGAGACTTGAAGCTTTCTTT. This translates into CASSSPVARLEAFF.

The chain joins TRBV28 to TRBJ2-5, with D tentatively TRBD2 (6 bases). The CDR3 is made up of 14 amino acids. Germline CDR1 MDHEN, CDR2 SYDVKM. V lost 4 bases and J lost 3, with 12 bases in between. CDR3 nucleotides: TGTGCCAGCAGTTCACTTAGCGGAAAAGAGACCCAGTACTTC. Amino acid sequence: CASSSLSGKETQYF.

This clone was detected only once. The gene calls are TRBV15 and TRBJ2-7; weak D call: TRBD2 (6 bases). There are 15 residues in the CDR3. V was clipped by 1 base and J by 4 bases, with 14 bases between them. Per the germline V gene, CDR1 is LNHNV and CDR2 is YYDKDF (reference sequence). In DNA form, the CDR3 reads TGTGCCACCAGCAGAGGCCGGGGGTTAGAATACGAGCAGTACTTC. This translates into CATSRGRGLEYEQYF.

The CDR3 nucleotides read TGTGCCAGCAGTGGGGGAGGAAATCAGCCCCAGCATTTT. It translates to CASSGGGNQPQHF. The gene calls are TRBV6-1 and TRBJ1-5; D remains ambiguous. The germline CDR1 and CDR2 sequences are MNHNS and SASEGT. CDR3 size: 13 residues. The V and J ends lost 4 bases and 4 bases respectively, with 8 bases between them.